The clone carrying this TCR beta chain appeared a single time. The sample belongs to a study of technical replicates of blood from a handful of donors. The data were produced by immunoSEQ multiplex PCR, yet TCRdb's version contains in-frame clones alone and is incomplete. The sample includes some 60,000 clones, about nine tenths of them seen just once. Trimming took 3 bases from V and 2 from J; bases not matched to a gene: 11. The germline V gene encodes CDR1 SGHNT and CDR2 YYREEE (reference sequence). There are 16 residues in the CDR3. The clonotype originates from a human donor in good health. Some clones in this sample may be carry-over from other donors' samples. The sequencing sample was made of PBMCs. The chain has TRBV5-4 and TRBJ2-7; 7 bases line up with TRBD2. The CDR3 sequence is CASSSGVSSGTYEQYF. The DNA for the CDR3 is TGTGCCAGCAGCTCTGGTGTGTCTAGCGGAACCTACGAGCAGTACTTC.